The 7 T cell receptor beta chains in this list originate from one sample, sequenced in a study of blood T cells in healthy people across ages. The use of a sample-barcoded 5' primer and a J-beta primer mix characterized a second PCR of roughly 6 to 12 cycles. TCRdb reanalysed the 5' RACE reads using MiXCR and keeps one entry per CDR3 protein. The table lists 1.8 million or so distinct CDR3 sequences, more than 35% of them singletons. Sequenced: blood. The receptors stem from a human donor in good health.

V usage is TRBV5-1 and J usage is TRBJ2-5; D is uncertain. Deletions cut 5 bases from V and 1 base from J, with 9 bases between. The CDR3 length is 13 residues. CDR1 is SGHRS and CDR2 is YFSETQ in the germline V gene. The CDR3 protein is CASSGWFQETQYF. The CDR3 bases are TGCGCCAGCAGTGGATGGTTCCAAGAGACCCAGTACTTC.

The table lists this clonotype with a few counts. The chain joins TRBV6-6 to TRBJ1-2; D remains unclear. The germline gives CDR1 MNHNY, CDR2 SVGAGI (reference sequence). The CDR3 is made up of 14 amino acids. V dropped 6 bases and J dropped 4 bases, with 15 bases sitting between them. Here the CDR3 DNA reads TGTGCCAGCAGATGGCAACTTAATAGCTATGGCTACACCTTC. It specifies CASRWQLNSYGYTF.

Remarks on this clonotype: This may be a read error, as it is one base from a much larger clone. J is TRBJ2-6 and V is TRBV29-1, with D possibly matching TRBD1 (5 bases). The CDR3 contains 15 residues. Looked up from germline, CDR1 is SQVTM and CDR2 is ANQGSEA. The CDR3 sequence: CSVEADSTGAIVLTF. In DNA, the CDR3 is TGCAGCGTTGAAGCAGATTCGACTGGGGCCATCGTCCTGACTTTC.

In its sample, this clonotype was seen a few times. The V gene is TRBV29-1, the J gene TRBJ2-5; 15 positions match TRBD2. J lost 5 bases, V lost 4 bases, and 8 bases had no gene match. Germline-derived CDR1 and CDR2 are SQVTM and ANQGSEA. This CDR3 comprises 16 residues. The DNA for the CDR3 is TGCAGCGTTGCCGGGACTAGCGGGGGGCCATGGGAGACCCAGTACTTC. It is translated as CSVAGTSGGPWETQYF. Full variable domain (outside the CDR3, taken from reference TRBV29-1 and TRBJ2-5): SAVISQKPSRDICQRGTSLTIQCQVDSQVTMMFWYRQQPGQSLTLIATANQGSEATYESGFVIDKFPISRPNLTFSTLTVSNMSPEDSSIYLCSVAGTSGGPWETQYFGPGTRLLVL.

This clonotype was found a few times. CDR3 nucleotide sequence: TGTGCCAGCATGGGAACGGACTACAATGAGCAGTTCTTC. Its translation: CASMGTDYNEQFF. This chain links TRBV27 with TRBJ2-1; D is undetermined. V lost 7 bases to trimming and J lost 3 bases, with 10 bases between them. CDR1 and CDR2 from the germline V gene are MNHEY and SMNVEV (reference sequence). The CDR3 consists of 13 residues.

This rearrangement joins TRBV7-9 to TRBJ2-1, with D perhaps matching TRBD2 (6 bases). The CDR3 spans 14 residues. Trimming left V 4 bases short and J 8 bases short, with 15 bases between. CDR1 and CDR2 from the germline V gene are SEHNR and FQNEAQ (reference sequence). In nucleotides, the CDR3 is TGTGCCAGCAGCTGGGGTAGCGGATCCGATGAGCAGTTCTTC. Translating it yields CASSWGSGSDEQFF. Full variable domain (missing parts from reference TRBV7-9 and TRBJ2-1): DTGVSQNPRHKITKRGQNVTFRCDPISEHNRLYWYRQTLGQGPEFLTYFQNEAQLEKSRLLSDRFSAERPKGSFSTLEIQRTEQGDSAMYLCASSWGSGSDEQFFGPGTRLTVL.

V gene TRBV7-2 combines with J gene TRBJ2-7; no clear D. The CDR3 is 15 residues long. The ends were cut back, 3 bases at V and 0 bases at J, with 12 bases in the middle. Germline V CDR1 and CDR2: SGHTA, FQGNSA. CDR3 amino acids: CASSFASLYSYEQYF. For the CDR3, the DNA is TGTGCCAGCAGCTTTGCCTCCCTGTACTCCTACGAGCAGTACTTC.